The 9 T cell receptor beta chains reported below all come from one sample, sequenced in a study of blood T cell repertoires in COVID-19. The assay was immunoSEQ multiplex PCR, and TCRdb's table has in-frame clones only and misses some. This sample has under 150,000 clones, with roughly 84% found just once. Material for sequencing was peripheral blood. These TCRs come from a man between 40 and 49 years old with acute or convalescent COVID-19.

This clone came up a few times. The chain has TRBV14 and TRBJ2-7; 11 positions match TRBD1. V lost 4 bases, J lost 6 bases, and 2 bases stayed unmatched. CDR3 length: 13 residues. In germline, CDR1 is SGHDN, CDR2 FVKESK. This CDR3 reads CASSPGQGAEQYF. Here the CDR3 DNA reads TGTGCCAGCAGCCCAGGACAGGGGGCCGAGCAGTACTTC. The complete variable domain, with remaining parts taken from reference TRBV14 and TRBJ2-7, reads EAGVTQFPSHSVIEKGQTVTLRCDPISGHDNLYWYRRVMGKEIKFLLHFVKESKQDESGMPNNRFLAERTGGTYSTLKVQPAELEDSGVYFCASSPGQGAEQYFGPGTRLTVT.

This clone was detected only once. V and J are TRBV7-2 and TRBJ1-2; no definite D call. The V gene's germline CDR1 is SGHTA and CDR2 FQGNSA. The CDR3 length is 15 residues. Trimming stripped 1 base from V and 7 bases from J, with 16 bases between. DNA for the CDR3: TGTGCCAGCAGCTTAGTCGGCGGCGCACTAGGTGGCTACACCTTC. The encoded protein is CASSLVGGALGGYTF.

The rearrangement uses TRBV19 and TRBJ1-1, with 11 bases fitting TRBD1. CDR1 is LNHDA and CDR2 is SQIVND in the germline V gene (reference sequence). This CDR3 has 13 residues. V was pared by 10 bases and J by 3 bases, with 4 bases of the junction left unmatched. The CDR3 loop reads CATDRGRDTEAFF. The CDR3 region has the DNA TGTGCCACGGACAGGGGGCGTGACACTGAAGCTTTCTTT.

The CDR3 is CASIVRGASGANVLTF. The CDR3 DNA reads TGTGCCAGCATCGTCAGGGGTGCCTCTGGGGCCAACGTCCTGACTTTC. This chain uses TRBV2 with TRBJ2-6, with D perhaps TRBD1 (6 bases). The germline V gene encodes CDR1 SNHLY and CDR2 FYNNEI. The CDR3 length is 16 residues. V lost 7 bases and J lost 0, with 13 bases in between. Combining the CDR3 with reference TRBV2 and TRBJ2-6 gives the whole variable domain EPEVTQTPSHQVTQMGQEVILRCVPISNHLYFYWYRQILGQKVEFLVSFYNNEISEKSEIFDDQFSVERPDGSNFTLKIRSTKLEDSAMYFCASIVRGASGANVLTFGAGSRLTVL.

The chain uses TRBV27 and TRBJ2-7; TRBD1 matches 7 bases. CDR3 length equals 16 residues. Germline-derived CDR1 and CDR2 are MNHEY and SMNVEV (reference sequence). With V trimmed by 5 bases and J by 6 bases, 16 bases remained unmatched. This CDR3 reads CASSPNWDRAGGEQYF. CDR3 nucleotides: TGTGCCAGCAGTCCAAACTGGGACCGGGCAGGGGGCGAGCAGTACTTC.

The V gene is TRBV5-1, the J gene TRBJ2-1, with no clear D. CDR1 and CDR2 from the germline V gene are SGHRS and YFSETQ. This CDR3 has 15 residues. The V end was cut by 0 bases, the J end by 7 bases, with 14 bases between. In DNA form, the CDR3 reads TGCGCCAGCAGCTTGGCGACTTACGACGTTAATGAGCAGTTCTTC. Protein: CASSLATYDVNEQFF.

The CDR3 loop reads CASSPPGSYYGYTF. CDR3 nucleotide sequence: TGTGCCAGCTCACCACCTGGCTCATACTATGGCTACACCTTC. This rearrangement joins TRBV18 to TRBJ1-2; D ambiguous. Per the germline V gene, CDR1 is KGHSH and CDR2 is LQKENI. The CDR3 covers 14 residues. Trimming pared 0 bases from V and 3 bases from J, leaving 8 bases between.

The rearrangement links TRBV9 to TRBJ1-2; TRBD1 is a possible D gene (6 bases). CDR1 SGDLS and CDR2 YYNGEE come from the germline V gene. The CDR3 has 14 amino acids. The V gene lost 6 bases and the J gene lost 8 bases, with 20 bases spanning the gap. The chain's CDR3 is CASTPGGGLAGYTF. CDR3 nucleotides: TGTGCCAGCACCCCCGGCGGGGGGCTGGCCGGCTACACCTTC. Drawing the rest from reference TRBV9 and TRBJ1-2, the complete variable domain is DSGVTQTPKHLITATGQRVTLRCSPRSGDLSVYWYQQSLDQGLQFLIQYYNGEERAKGNILERFSAQQFPDLHSELNLSSLELGDSALYFCASTPGGGLAGYTFGSGTRLTVV.

The chain recombines TRBV24-1 with TRBJ2-3, with TRBD1 matching over 7 bases. The CDR3 length is 15 residues. CDR1 and CDR2 from the germline V gene are KGHDR and SFDVKD. Trimming took 3 bases from V and 1 from J; bases not matched to a gene: 3. The CDR3 sequence: CATSDAGQGTDTQYF. The CDR3 nucleotides are TGTGCCACCAGTGATGCAGGACAGGGCACAGATACGCAGTATTTT.